This TCR beta chain comes out of a study of cytomegalovirus exposure and HLA in healthy donors. Study-wide results and limits: The authors later linked a missense DCLRE1C variant to TCR beta V- and J-gene trimming. The study recorded over 150 TCR beta chains that were cytomegalovirus-associated. Reported findings show TCR beta sequences accurately forecast HLA-A and HLA-B alleles in most subjects. In an earlier analysis, about 87% or about 30%: the productive usage of most TCR beta V segments.

PCR involved 60 Vbeta and 13 Jbeta primers. Measured with immunoSEQ multiplex PCR; TCRdb has only the in-frame clones, and not every one. The sample lists 65,000 or so clones, roughly 80% occurring once. The germline V gene encodes CDR1 SGHTA and CDR2 FQGNSA. The CDR3 runs to 17 residues. V gave up 6 bases and J gave up 4 bases, with 19 bases separating them. As for this clone: Its antigen is undetermined.

Material for sequencing was PBMCs. The source is a girl aged 5 to 17 in good health and CMV-seropositive. The chain uses TRBV7-2 and TRBJ2-6; TRBD1 is a possible D gene (5 bases). CDR3 amino acids: CASSLRGRAGGANVLTF. Written as DNA, the CDR3 is TGTGCCAGCAGTCTTAGGGGCAGGGCAGGAGGGGCCAACGTCCTGACTTTC.